This T cell receptor (beta chain) was retrieved from a study of T cells in localized non-small cell lung cancer. Study outcomes and limitations: Of the tissues analyzed, uninvolved adjacent lung showed maximal T cell clonality, greater than tumor. Heterogeneity remains possible, as sequencing covered one tumor region only. Of the top 100 tumor clones, median about 56 were in adjacent lung, some 29 among its top 100. Longer overall survival associated with higher blood T cell density; shorter survival with higher adjacent-lung clonality.

Using immunoSEQ multiplex PCR, the repertoire was profiled, and TCRdb retains in-frame clones only, with some absent. The top ten clones hold 6.8% of a sample with 30,000 or so clones, approximately 88% of them seen once. Worth noting for this clone: Its antigen is not identified.

Germline V gene data show CDR1 as MGHDK and CDR2 as SYGVNS. The CDR3 has 12 amino acids. Trimming stripped 8 bases from V and 2 bases from J, with 10 bases between. The J gene is TRBJ2-7, the V gene TRBV25-1; maybe TRBD1 (5 bases). The receptor comes from a male donor at least 60 years old with stage I lung adenocarcinoma. Material: peripheral blood, obtained before any cancer treatment. The CDR3 loop is CASGRQTYEQYF. DNA for the CDR3: TGTGCCAGCGGTAGACAGACCTACGAGCAGTACTTC.